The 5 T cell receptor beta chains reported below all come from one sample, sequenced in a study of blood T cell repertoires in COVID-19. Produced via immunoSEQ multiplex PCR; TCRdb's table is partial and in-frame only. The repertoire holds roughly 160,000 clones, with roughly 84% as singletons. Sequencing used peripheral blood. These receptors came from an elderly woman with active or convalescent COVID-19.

CDR3 bases: TGTGCCAGCAGTGAAGTGGTTCGACTAGCGGGTACCGGGAATGAGCAGTTCTTC. Translated: CASSEVVRLAGTGNEQFF. The V and J genes are TRBV6-1 and TRBJ2-1; the match to TRBD2 covers 10 bases. Germline assignment: CDR1 MNHNS and CDR2 SASEGT. J was trimmed by 7 bases and V by 1 base; bases with no gene match: 13. The CDR3 totals 18 residues.

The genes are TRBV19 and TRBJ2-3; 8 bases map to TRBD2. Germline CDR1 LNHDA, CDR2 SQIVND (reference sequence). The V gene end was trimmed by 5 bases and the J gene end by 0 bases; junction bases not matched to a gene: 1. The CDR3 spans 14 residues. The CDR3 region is CASSPSGSTDTQYF. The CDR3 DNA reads TGTGCCAGTAGTCCTAGCGGGAGCACAGATACGCAGTATTTT. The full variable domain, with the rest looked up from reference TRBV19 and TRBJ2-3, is DGGITQSPKYLFRKEGQNVTLSCEQNLNHDAMYWYRQDPGQGLRLIYYSQIVNDFQKGDIAEGYSVSREKKESFPLTVTSAQKNPTAFYLCASSPSGSTDTQYFGPGTRLTVL.

The CDR3 protein is CASSPNIQGSNEKLFF. In nucleotides, the CDR3 is TGTGCCAGCTCACCAAATATTCAGGGTTCTAATGAAAAACTGTTTTTT. The chain links TRBV18 to TRBJ1-4; weak D call: TRBD1 (5 bases). The V gene's germline CDR1 is KGHSH and CDR2 LQKENI. This CDR3 is 16 amino acids long. V dropped 2 bases and J dropped 3 bases, with 13 bases sitting between them.

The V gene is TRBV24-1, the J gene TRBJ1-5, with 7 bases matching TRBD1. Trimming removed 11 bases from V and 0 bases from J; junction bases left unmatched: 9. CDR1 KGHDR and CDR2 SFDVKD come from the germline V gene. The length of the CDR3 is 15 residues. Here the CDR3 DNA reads TGTGCCATCGAAACGGACAGGCGTAGCAATCAGCCCCAGCATTTT. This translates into CAIETDRRSNQPQHF.

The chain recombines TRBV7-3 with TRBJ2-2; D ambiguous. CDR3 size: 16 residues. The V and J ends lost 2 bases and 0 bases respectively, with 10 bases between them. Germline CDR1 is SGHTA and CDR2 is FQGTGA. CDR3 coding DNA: TGTGCCAGCAGCTTACAGCCGACTTCGAACACCGGGGAGCTGTTTTTT. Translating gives CASSLQPTSNTGELFF. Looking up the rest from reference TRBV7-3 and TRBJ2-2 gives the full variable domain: GAGVSQTPSNKVTEKGKYVELRCDPISGHTALYWYRQSLGQGPEFLIYFQGTGAADDSGLPNDRFFAVRPEGSVSTLKIQRTERGDSAVYLCASSLQPTSNTGELFFGEGSRLTVL.